The next 28 T cell receptor beta chains were all read from a single sample in a study of T cells in Graves' hyperthyroidism and ophthalmopathy. The TCR beta CDR3 regions underwent amplification using RNA transcripts as the source. Using the HTBI primer set, a first-round RT-PCR was run on the TCR CDR3. MiXCR, run by TCRdb on the multiplex PCR reads, gives a single entry per CDR3 protein. Altogether about 700,000 distinct CDR3 sequences are present, over 40% being singletons, with the ten largest covering less than 8.5%. The sequenced sample consisted of peripheral blood or thyroid tissue (not recorded which). Receptors were obtained from an adult man with Graves' disease, either hyperthyroidism or ophthalmopathy (not recorded which).

Only a few counts were recorded for this clonotype. This rearrangement joins TRBV5-1 to TRBJ1-3; tentative D call: TRBD1 (6 bases). The CDR3 totals 16 residues. The germline CDR1 and CDR2 sequences are SGHRS and YFSETQ. The germline V and J ends were trimmed by 0 bases and 0 bases, with 10 bases remaining between them. The CDR3, as DNA: TGCGCCAGCAGCTTGGAACCACAGGGCTCTGGAAACACCATATATTTT. The encoded protein is CASSLEPQGSGNTIYF.

This clonotype was observed a handful of times. The rearrangement joins TRBV7-2 to TRBJ2-5; 8 nucleotides match TRBD1. The CDR3 loop spans 14 amino acids. V shed 5 bases, J shed 5 bases, and the junction held 7 bases outside the gene matches. Germline V gene lookup returns CDR1 SGHTA and CDR2 FQGNSA. As DNA, the CDR3 is TGTGCCAGCAGCGCACAGGGGGTGGGGGAGACCCAGTACTTC. Protein sequence: CASSAQGVGETQYF.

The chain couples TRBV5-1 to TRBJ1-4, with D unclear. CDR1 and CDR2 (germline): SGHRS, YFSETQ. The ends were cut back, 2 bases at V and 8 bases at J, with 10 bases in the middle. The CDR3 has 13 residues. CDR3 coding DNA: TGCGCCAGCAGCTTAGGGAACGGCGAAAAACTGTTTTTT. It is translated as CASSLGNGEKLFF.

J is TRBJ2-7 and V is TRBV6-5; D call uncertain. Per germline, CDR1 MNHEY and CDR2 SVGAGI. Trimming removed 7 bases at V and 1 base at J, with 11 bases between. The CDR3 has 13 amino acids. DNA for the CDR3: TGTGCCAGCAATTTGGGCAGGTCCTACGAGCAGTACTTC. Translating gives CASNLGRSYEQYF.

The chain employs TRBV16 and TRBJ1-5; D unresolved. The V end was cut by 4 bases, the J end by 3 bases, with 19 bases between. This CDR3 is 17 amino acids long. Germline V gives CDR1 KGHSY, CDR2 FQNENV. DNA for the CDR3: TGTGCCAGCAGCCGCTCAAGCGGAGCGGCGAACAATCAGCCCCAGCATTTT. Its translation is CASSRSSGAANNQPQHF. The full variable domain, in which reference TRBV16 and TRBJ1-5 provide the parts outside the CDR3, is GEEVAQTPKHLVRGEGQKAKLYCAPIKGHSYVFWYQQVLKNEFKFLISFQNENVFDETGMPKERFSAKCLPNSPCSLEIQATKLEDSAVYFCASSRSSGAANNQPQHFGDGTRLSIL.

The chain is built from TRBV20-1 and TRBJ2-5, with no clear D. The CDR3 consists of 15 residues. V was shortened by 3 bases and J by 2 bases, with 16 bases between the two germline ends. The germline V gene has CDR1 DFQATT and CDR2 SNEGSKA (reference sequence). DNA of the CDR3: TGCAGTGCTAGCTTCCGGGCAGGTGGACAAGAGACCCAGTACTTC. Translated, it gives CSASFRAGGQETQYF.

This sequence joins TRBV19 and TRBJ1-5; D gene unclear. CDR1 and CDR2 from the germline V gene are LNHDA and SQIVND (reference sequence). The CDR3 has 16 amino acids. Between the trimmed V and J ends, which lost 4 bases and 0 bases, there was a span of 13 bases. The CDR3 bases are TGTGCCAGTAGTACGAACCAGAAATATAGCAATCAGCCCCAGCATTTT. Protein: CASSTNQKYSNQPQHF.

The chain carries TRBV20-1 and TRBJ1-1, with no clear D. The V end lost 6 bases, the J end lost 3 bases, and 14 bases lay between the germline ends. CDR3 length: 13 amino acids. Germline V lookup: CDR1 DFQATT, CDR2 SNEGSKA (reference sequence). CDR3: CSADDGLYTEAFF. The CDR3 bases are TGCAGTGCGGATGACGGGCTGTACACTGAAGCTTTCTTT.

This clonotype was counted between two and nine times. The J gene is TRBJ1-3, the V gene TRBV5-1; D gene ambiguous. The CDR3 loop spans 18 amino acids. Between the trimmed V and J ends, which lost 4 bases and 0 bases, there was a span of 20 bases. Germline lookup yields CDR1 SGHRS and CDR2 YFSETQ. This CDR3 is CASSPATGGLNSGNTIYF. The CDR3 coding sequence is TGCGCCAGCAGCCCTGCCACCGGCGGACTGAACTCTGGAAACACCATATATTTT.

V gene TRBV20-1 combines with J gene TRBJ2-5; TRBD2 matches at 12 bases. The junction had 14 bases not matched to a gene; V was cut back by 4 bases and J by 5 bases. CDR1 is DFQATT and CDR2 is SNEGSKA in the germline V gene (reference sequence). The CDR3 totals 17 residues. As DNA, the CDR3 is TGCAGTGCTATCCCAGCTAGCGGGAGGGCCTCGGGGGAGACCCAGTACTTC. Its protein product is CSAIPASGRASGETQYF.

This clonotype has only one observation. The rearrangement links TRBV29-1 to TRBJ2-7; D is uncertain. The CDR3 runs to 13 residues. Looked up from germline, CDR1 is SQVTM and CDR2 is ANQGSEA. V was pared by 4 bases and J by 2 bases, with 12 bases between. The CDR3 is CSVVMEEPYEQYF. CDR3 in DNA: TGCAGCGTTGTAATGGAAGAGCCCTACGAGCAGTACTTC.

As to this clonotype: This may come from a read error, since a much larger clone is one base off. J is TRBJ2-7 and V is TRBV10-3; TRBD2 aligns across 8 bases. V shed 3 bases, J shed 4 bases, and the junction held 2 bases outside the gene matches. CDR3 length equals 13 residues. CDR1 is ENHRY and CDR2 is SYGVKD in the germline V gene. CDR3 protein: CAISELAEYEQYF. The CDR3, as DNA: TGTGCCATCAGTGAACTAGCGGAATACGAGCAGTACTTC.

This chain uses TRBV6-5 with TRBJ1-4; 7 bases are a match to TRBD1. Trimming at V came to 7 bases and at J to 5 bases, leaving 7 bases not matched to a gene. The CDR3 spans 14 residues. CDR1 MNHEY and CDR2 SVGAGI come from the germline V gene. CDR3 nucleotides: TGTGCCAGCACGCTGGAACAGGGGAATGAAAAACTGTTTTTT. Amino acids: CASTLEQGNEKLFF.

The V gene is TRBV14, the J gene TRBJ1-2; the match to TRBD1 covers 10 bases. V lost 4 bases, J lost 8 bases, and 4 bases stayed unmatched. The germline CDR1 and CDR2 sequences are SGHDN and FVKESK. The CDR3 extends over 13 amino acids. The CDR3 DNA is TGTGCCAGCAGCCCCTGGACAGGGGGGGGCTACACCTTC. Protein sequence: CASSPWTGGGYTF. The full variable domain, its missing parts supplied by reference TRBV14 and TRBJ1-2, is EAGVTQFPSHSVIEKGQTVTLRCDPISGHDNLYWYRRVMGKEIKFLLHFVKESKQDESGMPNNRFLAERTGGTYSTLKVQPAELEDSGVYFCASSPWTGGGYTFGSGTRLTVV.

The rearrangement joins TRBV29-1 to TRBJ2-7; tentative D call: TRBD2 (5 bases). Germline CDR1 SQVTM, CDR2 ANQGSEA. The CDR3 contains 11 residues. Deletions cut 8 bases from V and 3 bases from J, with 11 bases between. This CDR3 is CSLARDYEQYF. Written as DNA, the CDR3 is TGCAGCCTAGCCCGGGACTACGAGCAGTACTTC.

The gene calls are TRBV2 and TRBJ2-7; D might be TRBD1 (6 bases). The germline gives CDR1 SNHLY, CDR2 FYNNEI. This CDR3 has 16 residues. Trimming pared 5 bases from V and 4 bases from J, leaving 21 bases between. The CDR3 DNA follows: TGTGCCAGCAGTTACGGCGCTGGGGGCGGATTGTACGAGCAGTACTTC. Its translation is CASSYGAGGGLYEQYF.

The rearrangement uses TRBV7-2 and TRBJ2-7; TRBD1 aligns across 8 bases. The length of the CDR3 is 14 residues. Germline V gene data show CDR1 as SGHTA and CDR2 as FQGNSA. V was clipped by 5 bases and J by 4 bases; unmatched bases: 7. CDR3 coding DNA: TGTGCCAGCAGCCCGGACAGGGAACATTACGAGCAGTACTTC. It specifies CASSPDREHYEQYF.

This clonotype was recorded a few times. The CDR3 reads CASLPAGSGTEAFF. DNA for the CDR3: TGTGCCAGCTTACCCGCAGGGAGCGGCACTGAAGCTTTCTTT. This rearrangement joins TRBV6-5 to TRBJ1-1; a possible D gene is TRBD1 (5 bases). Germline CDR1 is MNHEY and CDR2 is SVGAGI. There are 14 residues in the CDR3. V shed 8 bases and J shed 4 bases, with 17 bases lying between them.

This clonotype was recorded many times. The chain is built from TRBV20-1 and TRBJ2-7; D might be TRBD1 (5 bases). The CDR3 covers 12 residues. Germline loops: CDR1 DFQATT, CDR2 SNEGSKA (reference sequence). V was pared by 3 bases and J by 5 bases, with 11 bases between. The CDR3 is CSASPQGHEQYF. CDR3 nucleotide sequence: TGCAGTGCTAGCCCCCAGGGCCACGAGCAGTACTTC.

With respect to this clonotype: Possible read error: a much larger clone is one base away. No conserved phenylalanine or tryptophan is present at the end of the CDR3, so a read error is the likely explanation. This chain uses TRBV9 with TRBJ1-2; no firm D call. V was cut by 3 bases and J by 8 bases, with 5 bases left in between. The CDR3 consists of 10 residues. The germline V gene has CDR1 SGDLS and CDR2 YYNGEE. CDR3 loop: CASSGWGYTL. CDR3 nucleotides: TGTGCCAGCAGCGGTTGGGGCTACACCCTC.

As regards this clonotype: One junction end disagrees with the germline gene, perhaps due to a read error. The chain recombines TRBV11-2 with TRBJ1-2, with D hard to call. The CDR3 contains 15 residues. Germline V CDR1 and CDR2: SGHAT, FQNNGV. In DNA, the CDR3 is TGTGCCAGCAGTTTAGATTGGAGTACAGTGGATGGCTACACCTTC. This encodes CASSLDWSTVDGYTF.

In regard to this clonotype: A much larger clone is a single base away; this may be a read error. This chain uses TRBV29-1 with TRBJ1-2, with a tentative D call TRBD1 (5 bases). Germline CDR1 and CDR2: SQVTM and ANQGSEA. V was shortened by 6 bases and J by 2 bases, with 19 bases between the two germline ends. There are 15 residues in the CDR3. CDR3 DNA: TGCAGCGTCCCCGTGGGTGACGGGGCGAACTATGGCTACACCTTC. Its translation is CSVPVGDGANYGYTF.

The chain has TRBV12-3 or TRBV12-4 and TRBJ1-3, with unresolved D. This CDR3 spans 16 amino acids. The V and J ends lost 4 bases and 4 bases respectively, with 17 bases between them. CDR3 sequence: CASSSYSETYGNTIYF. Here the CDR3 DNA reads TGTGCCAGCAGTTCGTATTCAGAGACCTACGGAAACACCATATATTTT.

The rearrangement uses TRBV6-1 and TRBJ2-2, with 15 bases lining up with TRBD2. This CDR3 contains 19 residues. Germline trimming cut 6 bases from V and 5 bases from J; bases unmatched to any gene: 13. Germline-derived CDR1 and CDR2 are MNHNS and SASEGT. In DNA form, the CDR3 reads TGTGCCAGCAGACGCAAGGGACTAGCGGGAGGAGTGGGGACCGGGGAGCTGTTTTTT. This translates into CASRRKGLAGGVGTGELFF.

A few counts support this clonotype. The chain recombines TRBV6-5 with TRBJ1-1; no clear D gene. This CDR3 contains 13 residues. The germline V gene has CDR1 MNHEY and CDR2 SVGAGI. The germline V and J ends were trimmed by 7 bases and 0 bases, with 9 bases remaining between them. The CDR3 DNA is TGTGCCAGCATTAGGGATCTGAACACTGAAGCTTTCTTT. Translated, it gives CASIRDLNTEAFF.

For this clonotype: It may be a read error: a sequence one base away is much more abundant. The CDR3 sequence is CASSEHRVSGNTIYF. DNA for the CDR3: TGTGCCAGCAGTGAGCACAGGGTCTCTGGAAACACCATATATTTT. The chain links TRBV2 to TRBJ1-3, with D maybe TRBD1 (6 bases). Germline V lookup: CDR1 SNHLY, CDR2 FYNNEI. V shed 3 bases and J shed 0 bases, with 9 bases lying between them. The CDR3 extends over 15 amino acids. Variable domain in full (rest from reference TRBV2 and TRBJ1-3): EPEVTQTPSHQVTQMGQEVILRCVPISNHLYFYWYRQILGQKVEFLVSFYNNEISEKSEIFDDQFSVERPDGSNFTLKIRSTKLEDSAMYFCASSEHRVSGNTIYFGEGSWLTVV.

This clonotype was seen many times. The chain employs TRBV5-1 and TRBJ1-2; unclear D gene. Per germline, CDR1 SGHRS and CDR2 YFSETQ. The CDR3 extends over 13 amino acids. The V gene lost 0 bases and the J gene lost 3 bases, with 6 bases spanning the gap. In DNA form, the CDR3 reads TGCGCCAGCAGCTTGGATACGGACTATGGCTACACCTTC. Protein product: CASSLDTDYGYTF.

This clonotype was counted once. This chain links TRBV2 with TRBJ2-7, with 7 bases aligning to TRBD2. Germline V gives CDR1 SNHLY, CDR2 FYNNEI. CDR3 length: 16 amino acids. V gave up 6 bases and J gave up 8 bases; unmatched junction bases: 19. The CDR3, as DNA: TGTGCCAGCAGCCCCCCTGGCTTTGAGCGGGGCTCCAAGCAGTACTTC. It translates to CASSPPGFERGSKQYF. The variable domain in full, completed from reference TRBV2 and TRBJ2-7, reads EPEVTQTPSHQVTQMGQEVILRCVPISNHLYFYWYRQILGQKVEFLVSFYNNEISEKSEIFDDQFSVERPDGSNFTLKIRSTKLEDSAMYFCASSPPGFERGSKQYFGPGTRLTVT.